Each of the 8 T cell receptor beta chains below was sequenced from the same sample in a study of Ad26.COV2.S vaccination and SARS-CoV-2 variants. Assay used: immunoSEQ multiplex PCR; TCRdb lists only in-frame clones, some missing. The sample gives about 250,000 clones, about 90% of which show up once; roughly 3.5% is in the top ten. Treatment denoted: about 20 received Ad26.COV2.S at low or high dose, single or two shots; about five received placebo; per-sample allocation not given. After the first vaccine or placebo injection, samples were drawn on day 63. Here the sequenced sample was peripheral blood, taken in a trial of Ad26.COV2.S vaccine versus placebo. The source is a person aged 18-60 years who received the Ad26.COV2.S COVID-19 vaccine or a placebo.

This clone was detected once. The CDR3 nucleotides are TGTGCCAGCAGCCAAGGGGTCGTCCGGCCTAATAATTCACCCCTCCACTTT. This gives the protein CASSQGVVRPNNSPLHF. V and J are TRBV3-1 (or the pseudogene TRBV3-2) and TRBJ1-6; D gene ambiguous. Germline V gene sequence: CDR1 LGHDT, CDR2 YNNKEL (reference sequence). V dropped 1 base and J dropped 5 bases, with 15 bases sitting between them. The CDR3 length is 17 residues.

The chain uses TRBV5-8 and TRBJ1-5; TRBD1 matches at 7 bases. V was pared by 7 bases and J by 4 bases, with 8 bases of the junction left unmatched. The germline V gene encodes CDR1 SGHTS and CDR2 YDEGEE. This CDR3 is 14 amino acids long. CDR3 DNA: TGTGCCAGCGGCACGGGACAGACTAATCAGCCCCAGCATTTT. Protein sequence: CASGTGQTNQPQHF.

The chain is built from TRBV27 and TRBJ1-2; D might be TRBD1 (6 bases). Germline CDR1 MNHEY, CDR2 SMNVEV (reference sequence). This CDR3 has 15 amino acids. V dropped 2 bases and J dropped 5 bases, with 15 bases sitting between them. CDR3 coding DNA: TGTGCCAGCAGTTTAGTTGTGGGGGCGCGGTATGGCTACACCTTC. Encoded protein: CASSLVVGARYGYTF.

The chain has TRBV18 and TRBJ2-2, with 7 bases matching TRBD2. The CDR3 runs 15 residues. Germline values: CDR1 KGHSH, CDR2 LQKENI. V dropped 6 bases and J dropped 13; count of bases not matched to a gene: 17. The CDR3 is CASSPTERGAQGLFF. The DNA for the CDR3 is TGTGCCAGCTCGCCCACTGAGCGGGGAGCCCAGGGGCTGTTTTTT.

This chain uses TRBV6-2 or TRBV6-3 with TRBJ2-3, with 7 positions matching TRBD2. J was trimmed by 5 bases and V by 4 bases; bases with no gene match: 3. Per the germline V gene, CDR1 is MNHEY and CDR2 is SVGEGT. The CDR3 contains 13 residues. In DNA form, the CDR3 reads TGTGCCAGCAGTTCCCGCGGGGGAGATACGCAGTATTTT. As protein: CASSSRGGDTQYF.

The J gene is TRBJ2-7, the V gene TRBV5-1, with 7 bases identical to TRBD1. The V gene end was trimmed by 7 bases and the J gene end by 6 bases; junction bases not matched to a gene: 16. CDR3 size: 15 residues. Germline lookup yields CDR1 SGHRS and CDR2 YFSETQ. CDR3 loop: CASGAYRGAASEQYF. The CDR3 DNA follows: TGCGCCAGCGGGGCCTACAGGGGAGCAGCCAGCGAGCAGTACTTC.

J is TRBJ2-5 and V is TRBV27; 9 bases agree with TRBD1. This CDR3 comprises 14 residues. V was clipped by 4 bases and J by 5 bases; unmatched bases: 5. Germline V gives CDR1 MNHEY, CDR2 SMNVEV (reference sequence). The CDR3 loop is CASSSTGGQETQYF. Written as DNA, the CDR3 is TGTGCCAGCAGTTCAACAGGGGGCCAGGAGACCCAGTACTTC.

The CDR3 here is CASSRGQGFSTDTQYF. The CDR3 nucleotides are TGTGCCAGCAGCCGAGGACAGGGGTTTAGCACAGATACGCAGTATTTT. The chain couples TRBV6-6 to TRBJ2-3; 9 nucleotides match TRBD1. Looked up from germline, CDR1 is MNHNY and CDR2 is SVGAGI (reference sequence). With 6 bases clipped from V and 0 bases from J, the junction kept 7 bases outside the gene matches. This CDR3 region has 16 residues.